Listed below are T cell receptor beta chains from one sample, sequenced in a study of blood T cell repertoires in COVID-19. Some clones are missing from TCRdb's copy, which holds only in-frame ones; the method was immunoSEQ multiplex PCR. Among some 70,000 clones listed, around 87% were seen once. The specimen was peripheral blood. The receptor source for this set is a man aged 45-65 years with active COVID-19. CDR3s include the opening cysteine and the closing phenylalanine or tryptophan. D genes are given only for firm matches. Not every row has a clone size; where given, it reads once, few, many or a size class.

D gene	V gene	J gene	clone size	CDR3 DNA	CDR3 protein
NA	TRBV14	TRBJ2-7	once	TGTGCCAGCAGCCAGCACAACGAGCAGTACTTC	CASSQHNEQYF
NA	TRBV14	TRBJ2-1	NA	TGTGCCAGCAGCCAGACACCGGGAGCTTACAATGAGCAGTTCTTC	CASSQTPGAYNEQFF
TRBD2	TRBV7-2	TRBJ2-7	NA	TGTGCCAGCAGCCAAAGCGGGGGGGCCTACGAGCAGTACTTC	CASSQSGGAYEQYF
NA	TRBV5-1	TRBJ1-2	NA	TGCGCCAGCAGCTTGGGACTTGAGGGCTACACCTTC	CASSLGLEGYTF
TRBD1	TRBV6-5	TRBJ1-1	NA	TGTGCCAGCAGTTACGTAGGGACAGGTGAAGCTTTCTTT	CASSYVGTGEAFF
TRBD2	TRBV7-6	TRBJ2-2	NA	TGTGCCAGCAGCCTGGGGGAGGGCGGGGACACCGGGGAGCTGTTTTTT	CASSLGEGGDTGELFF
NA	TRBV5-1	TRBJ2-2	NA	TGCGCCAGCAGCCTCCACTCAAGAGTAGACGGGGAGCTGTTTTTT	CASSLHSRVDGELFF
TRBD1	TRBV5-1	TRBJ1-6	NA	TGCGCCAGCAGTCGGACAGGGAACTCCTATAATTCACCCCTCCACTTT	CASSRTGNSYNSPLHF
NA	TRBV4-2	TRBJ2-2	NA	TGTGCCAGCAGCACTCGACAGAACACCGGGGAGCTGTTTTTT	CASSTRQNTGELFF
NA	TRBV4-2	TRBJ2-7	NA	TGTGCCAGCTCCTCTCAACAGGCGAGCTACGAGCAGTACTTC	CASSSQQASYEQYF